Listed here is a single TCR beta chain. The germline V gene has CDR1 SQVTM and CDR2 ANQGSEA. The CDR3 spans 11 residues. Trimming pared 5 bases from V and 5 bases from J, leaving 9 bases between. Under the authors' procedure: Researchers report that nucleated cell counts were estimated from reference gene primer amplification. Here immunoSEQ multiplex PCR was the method, and the copy in TCRdb shows in-frame clones only, minus some. From that table come the V and J calls and clone size; the DNA was used to work out D and trimming. The sample records 300,000 to 400,000 clones, around 85% being singletons. This sample was taken from a study of blood T cell repertoires in COVID-19. Study as a whole: The United States, Italy and Spain supplied acute and convalescent COVID-19 samples.

Individuals aged about 18 to 89 years were recruited from 24 US areas. Donors were grouped by their self-reported clinical history. This clonotype was sampled from a woman in her 30s who had been exposed to COVID-19. The rearrangement uses TRBV29-1 and TRBJ2-5, with D tentatively TRBD2 (5 bases). Material for sequencing was PBMCs or T cells enriched from blood (not recorded which). CDR3 protein: CSVWWRETQYF. The CDR3 coding sequence is TGCAGCGTTTGGTGGAGGGAGACCCAGTACTTC.